These 6 T cell receptor beta chains were sequenced from one sample in a study of blood T cell repertoires in COVID-19. Assay used: immunoSEQ multiplex PCR; TCRdb lists only in-frame clones, some missing. The data hold over 100,000 clones, with about 88% observed a single time. The material sequenced was peripheral blood. Source of these receptors: a man aged 40-49 years with acute or convalescent COVID-19.

This chain joins TRBV2 and TRBJ1-2, with TRBD1 as a possible D gene (5 bases). The CDR3 has 12 residues. V was shortened by 6 bases and J by 2 bases, with 7 bases between the two germline ends. Germline V gene lookup returns CDR1 SNHLY and CDR2 FYNNEI. Here the CDR3 DNA reads TGTGCCAGCAGCCGACAGAACTATGGCTACACCTTC. Its protein product is CASSRQNYGYTF.

This chain connects TRBV6-5 to TRBJ2-2; tentatively, D is TRBD1 (6 bases). The CDR3 totals 15 residues. V was clipped by 5 bases and J by 1 base, with 11 bases between them. CDR1 and CDR2 from the germline V gene are MNHEY and SVGAGI. CDR3 sequence: CASSPGTLNTGELFF. DNA of the CDR3: TGTGCCAGCAGTCCTGGGACATTGAACACCGGGGAGCTGTTTTTT.

The V call is TRBV7-8, the J call TRBJ2-7; 9 nucleotides agree with TRBD1. Germline trimming cut 5 bases from V and 3 bases from J; bases unmatched to any gene: 8. The V gene's germline CDR1 is SGHVS and CDR2 FQNEAQ. The length of the CDR3 is 15 residues. CDR3 residues: CASSPSGQGLYEQYF. Here the CDR3 DNA reads TGTGCCAGCAGCCCTTCGGGACAGGGACTCTACGAGCAGTACTTC.

V is TRBV18 and J is TRBJ2-3, with a weak D call TRBD2 (6 bases). Looked up from germline, CDR1 is KGHSH and CDR2 is LQKENI. The CDR3 is made up of 13 amino acids. Trimming left V 2 bases short and J 14 bases short, with 17 bases between. The CDR3 bases are TGTGCCAGCTCACCATCCGGTGGTAGCGGTTGGTATTTT. Its translation: CASSPSGGSGWYF.

This chain joins TRBV6-5 and TRBJ2-7; 10 nucleotides agree with TRBD2. J was trimmed by 2 bases and V by 6 bases; bases with no gene match: 1. This CDR3 contains 13 residues. Germline V CDR1 and CDR2: MNHEY, SVGAGI. This CDR3 is CASSLAGAYEQYF. The CDR3 DNA reads TGTGCCAGCAGCCTAGCGGGGGCCTACGAGCAGTACTTC.

The J gene is TRBJ2-1, the V gene TRBV27, with 9 nucleotides matching TRBD2. CDR1 is MNHEY and CDR2 is SMNVEV in the germline V gene (reference sequence). This CDR3 region has 19 residues. Trimming at V came to 5 bases and at J to 0 bases, leaving 14 bases not matched to a gene. The DNA for the CDR3 is TGTGCCAGCAGTCTCCGGCGGCTAGCGGGGCAGAGCTCCTACAATGAGCAGTTCTTC. This gives the protein CASSLRRLAGQSSYNEQFF.